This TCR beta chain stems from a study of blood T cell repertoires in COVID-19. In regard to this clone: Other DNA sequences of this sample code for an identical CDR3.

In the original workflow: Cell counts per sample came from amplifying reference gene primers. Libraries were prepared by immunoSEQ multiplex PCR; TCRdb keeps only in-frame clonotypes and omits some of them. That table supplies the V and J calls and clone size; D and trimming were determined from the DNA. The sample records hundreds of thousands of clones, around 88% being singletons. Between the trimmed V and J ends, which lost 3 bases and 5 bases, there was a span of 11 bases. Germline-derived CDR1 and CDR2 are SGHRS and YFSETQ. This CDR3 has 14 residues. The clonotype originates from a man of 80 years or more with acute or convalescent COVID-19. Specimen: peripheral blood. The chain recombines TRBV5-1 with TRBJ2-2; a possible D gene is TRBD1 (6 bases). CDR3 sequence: CASSSGQPTGELFF. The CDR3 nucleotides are TGCGCCAGCAGCTCAGGACAGCCTACCGGGGAGCTGTTTTTT.